The source of this TCR beta chain is a study of T cells after yellow fever vaccination. The length of the CDR3 is 16 residues. V was cut by 3 bases and J by 3 bases, with 15 bases left in between. Germline CDR1 LGHNA, CDR2 YSLEER. TCRdb independently ran MiXCR on the 5' RACE reads; one entry per CDR3 protein. The data show 96,000 or so distinct CDR3 sequences, almost 9% seen once. Study conclusions and caveats: A limited proportion of clonotypes was detected within both the CD4 and CD8 compartments. Booster samples showed a return of most primary-vaccination clones (roughly 95% CD4, 88% CD8). Compared with primary, the secondary response was weaker and peaked at day 5, not 15. There was a possibility that FACS-sorted repertoires contained abundant clonotypes contaminating from the bulk population.

This material consisted of CD8+ T cells not binding an NS4B(214-222) dextramer, sorted from PBMCs, taken approximately 15 days after the first yellow fever vaccination. The TCR was taken from a man aged 18 to 30 who received the YFV17D yellow fever vaccine. The V and J genes are TRBV4-3 and TRBJ2-1; either TRBD1 or TRBD2 may supply D (5 bases each). This chain's CDR3 is CASSHQGGGGYNEQFF. The DNA for the CDR3 is TGCGCCAGCAGCCACCAAGGTGGGGGTGGCTACAATGAGCAGTTCTTC.